The present T cell receptor beta chain was sequenced within a study of blood T cell repertoires in COVID-19. Across the whole study: COVID-19 samples collected from the United States, Italy and Spain covered acute and convalescent phases. Sample material is recorded as cDNA or gDNA derived from T cells, B-cell-depleted T cells, or PBMCs.

This CDR3 comprises 15 residues. The V gene end was trimmed by 2 bases and the J gene end by 9 bases; junction bases not matched to a gene: 10. The V gene's germline CDR1 is MRHNA and CDR2 SNTAGT. Original processing notes: Quantification of nucleated cells was approximated via reference gene primer amplification. Profiled with immunoSEQ multiplex PCR; TCRdb holds only in-frame clones, not every one. For V, J and clone size, that table is used; D and trimming come from the DNA. The profile shows some 82,000 clones, around 83% of them singletons. The chain recombines TRBV6-4 with TRBJ2-1; 7 nucleotides align to TRBD2. The receptor's source is a man at least 80 years old with active or convalescent COVID-19. Sequencing was carried out using peripheral blood. The CDR3 DNA reads TGTGCCAGCAGTGACCAGGGAGGGATCGGGGCTGAGCAGTTCTTC. Translated: CASSDQGGIGAEQFF.